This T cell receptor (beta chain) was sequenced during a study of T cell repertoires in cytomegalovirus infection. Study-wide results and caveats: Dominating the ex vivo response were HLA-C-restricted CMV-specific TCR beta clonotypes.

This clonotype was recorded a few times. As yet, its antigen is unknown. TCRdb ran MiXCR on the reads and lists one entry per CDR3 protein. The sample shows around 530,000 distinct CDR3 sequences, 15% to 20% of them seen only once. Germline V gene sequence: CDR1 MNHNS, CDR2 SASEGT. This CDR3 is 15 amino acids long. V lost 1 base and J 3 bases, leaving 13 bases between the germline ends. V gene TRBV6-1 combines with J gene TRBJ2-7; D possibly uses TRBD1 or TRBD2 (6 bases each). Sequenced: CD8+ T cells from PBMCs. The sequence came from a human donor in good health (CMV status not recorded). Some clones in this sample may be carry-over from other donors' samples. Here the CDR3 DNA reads TGTGCCAGCAGTGAAGAGGGGGGCGTTCACTACGAGCAGTACTTC. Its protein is CASSEEGGVHYEQYF.